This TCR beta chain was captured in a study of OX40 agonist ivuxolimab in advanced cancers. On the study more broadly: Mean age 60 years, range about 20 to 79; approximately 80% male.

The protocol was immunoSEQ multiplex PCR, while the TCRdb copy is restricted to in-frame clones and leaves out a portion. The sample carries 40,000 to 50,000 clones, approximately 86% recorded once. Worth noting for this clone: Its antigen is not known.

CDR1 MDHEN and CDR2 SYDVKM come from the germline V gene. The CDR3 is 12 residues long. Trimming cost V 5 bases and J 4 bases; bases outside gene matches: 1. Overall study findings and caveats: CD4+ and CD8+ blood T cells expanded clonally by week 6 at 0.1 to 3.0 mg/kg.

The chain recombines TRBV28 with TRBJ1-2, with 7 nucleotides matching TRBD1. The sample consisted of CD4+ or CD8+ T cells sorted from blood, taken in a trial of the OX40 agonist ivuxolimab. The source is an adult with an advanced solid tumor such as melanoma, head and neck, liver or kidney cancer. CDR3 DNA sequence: TGTGCCAGCAGTCCAGGGGGCTATGGCTACACCTTC. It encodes CASSPGGYGYTF.